Listed below are T cell receptor beta chains from one sample, sequenced in a study of cytomegalovirus exposure and HLA in healthy donors. Generated by immunoSEQ multiplex PCR, the TCRdb table keeps only in-frame clones and is missing some. Of tens of thousands of clones in the sample, 93% were seen once. The specimen sequenced was PBMCs. The receptors were gathered from a young man in good health and CMV-seronegative. Each CDR3 is given with its conserved first and last residue. The order of the fields is V gene, J gene, D gene, clone size, CDR3 DNA, CDR3 protein. D genes are given only for firm matches. Clone size is given for some rows only: seen once, a few or many times, or a class if the clone is expanded.

>TRBV13|TRBJ2-7|TRBD2|.
TGTGCCAGCAGGAGAACGGGAGGATCTTACGAGCAGTACTTC
CASRRTGGSYEQYF
>TRBV6-1|TRBJ1-1|.|.
TGTGCCAGCAGTGAAGTTCCGACGGGGGACACTGAAGCTTTCTTT
CASSEVPTGDTEAFF
>TRBV28|TRBJ2-3|.|.
TGTGCCAGCAGTTTTCCCGGGACAGATACGCAGTATTTT
CASSFPGTDTQYF
>TRBV20-1|TRBJ2-5|.|once
TGCAGTGCTCGGTTACAAGAGACCCAGTACTTC
CSARLQETQYF
>TRBV5-1|TRBJ2-7|TRBD1|.
TGCGCCAGCAGCTTGGTTCGGGGACAGGGGGCTGGCGAGCAGTACTTC
CASSLVRGQGAGEQYF
>TRBV11-3|TRBJ2-3|TRBD1|.
TGTGCCAGCACCCTTGGACAGGGCACAGATACGCAGTATTTT
CASTLGQGTDTQYF
>TRBV2|TRBJ2-7|.|.
TGTGCCAGCAGATACAGGTTTCCGGGCGAGCAGTACTTC
CASRYRFPGEQYF
>TRBV6-5|TRBJ1-3|.|once
TGTGCCAGCAGTTACCGGGACTCCGGTAGAGGAAACACCATATATTTT
CASSYRDSGRGNTIYF
>TRBV14|TRBJ2-7|.|.
TGTGCCAGCAGCCAAGAGAGGGCCGGGACACACTCCTACGAGCAGTACTTC
CASSQERAGTHSYEQYF
>TRBV7-2|TRBJ2-7|TRBD1|.
TGTGCCAGCAGCTTAGTATCAGGGGGTAGCTCCTACGAGCAGTACTTC
CASSLVSGGSSYEQYF
>TRBV7-9|TRBJ1-1|TRBD1|.
TGTGCCAGCAGCTTCACAGGGGGGAACACTGAAGCTTTCTTT
CASSFTGGNTEAFF
>TRBV6-1|TRBJ2-7|.|.
TGTGCCAGCAGTGAACAGGGATCCTACGAGCAGTACTTC
CASSEQGSYEQYF
>TRBV6-5|TRBJ2-5|TRBD2|.
TGTGCCAGCAGTTACGCGGGAGTAGAGACCCAGTACTTC
CASSYAGVETQYF
>TRBV6-1|TRBJ2-5|TRBD2|few
TGTGCCAGCATCCGGACTAGCGGGGGGGCTGAGACCCAGTACTTC
CASIRTSGGAETQYF
>TRBV11-2|TRBJ1-2|.|once
TGTGCCAGCAGCTCGCGGCCCAGGGACTTCTATGGCTACACCTTC
CASSSRPRDFYGYTF
>TRBV9|TRBJ2-7|TRBD2|.
TGTGCCAGCAGCCCCCATCTAGCGGGATACGAGCAGTACTTC
CASSPHLAGYEQYF
>TRBV19|TRBJ2-3|TRBD1|.
TGTGCCAGTAGTGGAACCGGGACAGGGTCTAGCACAGATACGCAGTATTTT
CASSGTGTGSSTDTQYF
>TRBV18|TRBJ1-1|.|.
TGTGCCAGCTCACCAGGAGACTTGAACACTGAAGCTTTCTTT
CASSPGDLNTEAFF
>TRBV5-4|TRBJ2-1|TRBD2|.
TGTGCCAGCACCTTTTCGGGAGGGAGCTCCTACAATGAGCAGTTCTTC
CASTFSGGSSYNEQFF
>TRBV6-5|TRBJ2-7|TRBD1|.
TGTGCCAGCAGTCGGGACAGCTACGAGCAGTACTTC
CASSRDSYEQYF
>TRBV10-3|TRBJ2-7|TRBD1|.
TGTGCCATCACTAATGGACAGGCAAGCTCCTACGAGCAGTACTTC
CAITNGQASSYEQYF
>TRBV6-4|TRBJ2-3|TRBD2|.
TGTGCCAGCAGTGACTGCCTGAATCGGACTAGCGGGGTTACAGATACGCAGTATTTT
CASSDCLNRTSGVTDTQYF
>TRBV10-1|TRBJ2-7|.|.
TGCGCCAGCAGTGGGTCGACAATTTACGAGCAGTACTTC
CASSGSTIYEQYF
>TRBV11-3|TRBJ2-2|.|.
TGTGCCAGCAGCTTAGATCTAGGGGTGGCCGGGGAGCTGTTTTTT
CASSLDLGVAGELFF
>TRBV6-5|TRBJ2-2|.|.
TGTGCCAGCAAGGGAGCGAACACCGGGGAGCTGTTTTTT
CASKGANTGELFF
>TRBV6-4|TRBJ2-3|.|.
TGTGCCAGCAGAAGGCGGGGGCCCTCAGATACGCAGTATTTT
CASRRRGPSDTQYF
>TRBV11-3|TRBJ1-1|.|.
TGTGCCAGCAGCAAAGGGTCGGGGATAAACACTGAAGCTTTCTTT
CASSKGSGINTEAFF
>TRBV27|TRBJ1-6|.|once
TGTGCCAGCAGTTTAGGACAGAAGAATTCACCCCTCCACTTT
CASSLGQKNSPLHF
>TRBV6-1|TRBJ1-4|.|.
TGTGCCAGCAGTGAAAGAGGGTGGCAGAGTGCAACTAATGAAAAACTGTTTTTT
CASSERGWQSATNEKLFF
>TRBV19|TRBJ1-6|TRBD1|.
TGTGCCAGTAGTAGCGGACAGGGTAGGAATTCACCCCTCCACTTT
CASSSGQGRNSPLHF
>TRBV4-2|TRBJ1-2|.|.
TGTGCCAGCAGCCAAGAGGCGACAGGTGATGGCTACACCTTC
CASSQEATGDGYTF
>TRBV2|TRBJ2-7|TRBD2|.
TGTGCCAGCCGGGAGCGGGAGTCGGGTGAGCAGTACTTC
CASRERESGEQYF
>TRBV4-2|TRBJ1-4|TRBD1|.
TGTGCCAGCAGCCTTAAGGACAGGGGGCCGCGTCCGAATGAAAAACTGTTTTTT
CASSLKDRGPRPNEKLFF
>TRBV6-1|TRBJ1-3|.|.
TGTGCCAGCAGGGTTATCAGCTCTGGAAACACCATATATTTT
CASRVISSGNTIYF
>TRBV11-1|TRBJ2-3|.|.
TGTGCCAGCACCCGGGACACTATCCTGGGAGATACGCAGTATTTT
CASTRDTILGDTQYF
>TRBV4-2|TRBJ2-7|.|once
TGTGCCAGCAGCCAAGATCCGACAGATTCCTACGAGCAGTACTTC
CASSQDPTDSYEQYF
>TRBV6-6|TRBJ2-7|.|.
TGTGCCAGCAGCAGATCGGTAGACAGTTCCTACGAGCAGTACTTC
CASSRSVDSSYEQYF
>TRBV27|TRBJ2-1|TRBD1|.
TGTGCCAGCAGTTTAGATCCGCCAGGGGGCTACAATGAGCAGTTCTTC
CASSLDPPGGYNEQFF
>TRBV2|TRBJ1-6|.|.
TGTGCCAGCACGAGGGAGGGTACGAATTCACCCCTCCACTTT
CASTREGTNSPLHF
>TRBV9|TRBJ1-2|TRBD1|.
TGTGCCAGCACCCCGGGACAGTTCTATGGCTACACCTTC
CASTPGQFYGYTF
>TRBV5-1|TRBJ2-3|TRBD2|.
TGCGCCAGCAGCGTAGCCGGGACTAGCGGAAGCACAGATACGCAGTATTTT
CASSVAGTSGSTDTQYF
>TRBV21-1|TRBJ1-3|.|few
TGTGCCAGCTCCCGGACACCCTCTGGAAACACCATATATTTT
CASSRTPSGNTIYF
>TRBV5-5|TRBJ1-2|TRBD1|.
TGTGCCAGCAGCCCTAATTCGGGACAGGGGGCAAGTATACATGGCTACACCTTC
CASSPNSGQGASIHGYTF
>TRBV18|TRBJ1-2|.|.
TGTGCCAGCTCACCATCCCAGGTGAGCCAAAAGGATGGCTACACCTTC
CASSPSQVSQKDGYTF
>TRBV27|TRBJ2-7|TRBD1|.
TGTGCCAGCAGCACGGACAGGGTAGGGTACGAGCAGTACTTC
CASSTDRVGYEQYF
>TRBV7-2|TRBJ2-1|TRBD1|.
TGTGCCAGCAGCTTAATAAGGACAGGCAGGCAGTTCTTC
CASSLIRTGRQFF
>TRBV18|TRBJ2-5|TRBD1|.
TGTGCCAGCTCACCACGGGACAGGGGTGGAGAGACCCAGTACTTC
CASSPRDRGGETQYF
>TRBV10-2|TRBJ1-1|TRBD1|.
TGCGCCAGCAGTGAAATAGGGGGCTCCACTGAAGCTTTCTTT
CASSEIGGSTEAFF
>TRBV6-4|TRBJ2-3|TRBD1|.
TGTGCCAGCAGACAGGGGGCCGGAAGCACAGATACGCAGTATTTT
CASRQGAGSTDTQYF
>TRBV2|TRBJ1-1|TRBD1|.
TGTGCCAGCATGCGACAGGGGCGAGGGACTGAAGCTTTCTTT
CASMRQGRGTEAFF
>TRBV6-5|TRBJ2-7|TRBD2|.
TGTGCCACCCACGGGGGGGCCAGGTACGAGCAGTACTTC
CATHGGARYEQYF
>TRBV4-3|TRBJ2-3|.|.
TGCGCCAGCAGCCAAACCGGGGGGACAGGCGCAGATACGCAGTATTTT
CASSQTGGTGADTQYF